This T cell receptor beta chain was identified in a study of T cells in Graves' hyperthyroidism and ophthalmopathy. As for the study in general: Sampling of peripheral blood happened at initial diagnosis, prior to any treatment.

What was amplified from RNA transcripts were TCR beta CDR3 regions. The study used the HTBI primer set for a first-round RT-PCR of the TCR CDR3. MiXCR, applied by TCRdb to the multiplex PCR reads, yields one record per CDR3 protein. The sample has 350,000 to 400,000 distinct CDR3 sequences, 15% to 20% seen once. This clonotype came up many times. Its specificity is not known. Participants, patients aged 18 to 65, had newly diagnosed hyperthyroidism with a duration under 2 months. On the basis of clinical symptoms, serum thyroxine and TRAb, thyroid ultrasound and orbital computed tomography, diagnoses were made. Study outcomes and limitations: Among thyroid clonotypes expanded above 0.001, most also appeared in blood.

The origin of this receptor is a woman aged 18 to 35 with Graves' hyperthyroidism. Sequenced material: blood.

The CDR3, as DNA: TGTGCCAGCAGTGAAGCTATCAAGGTCTATCAGCCCCAGCATTTT. Its translation: CASSEAIKVYQPQHF. The rearrangement links TRBV6-1 to TRBJ1-5; D ambiguous. Trimming removed 0 bases from V and 5 bases from J, with 11 bases in between. Germline values: CDR1 MNHNS, CDR2 SASEGT. The CDR3 extends over 15 amino acids.